This TCR beta chain was obtained from a study of yellow fever vaccine responses in identical twins. Study-wide results and caveats: Twins' T cell vaccine responses reportedly looked partly convergent, partly personalized.

TCRdb independently ran MiXCR on the RT-PCR reads; one entry per CDR3 protein. The sample has some 2,000 distinct CDR3 sequences; 8.5% to 9% are singletons. Germline CDR1 ENHRY, CDR2 SYGVKD. Trimming at V came to 5 bases and at J to 5 bases, leaving 9 bases not matched to a gene. The CDR3 is made up of 15 amino acids. Concerning this clonotype: Its cognate antigen is unknown.

The clonotype comes from a woman between 18 and 30 years old who received the yellow fever vaccine. The source material was T cells from blood (PBMCs), unsorted or a sorted subset (not recorded which), sampled approximately 25 months after vaccination. V is TRBV10-3 and J is TRBJ2-5, with 9 nucleotides matching TRBD1. For the CDR3, the DNA is TGTGCCATCAGTAAGATGGACAGGGGAGGCGAGACCCAGTACTTC. The encoded protein is CAISKMDRGGETQYF.